The 20 T cell receptor beta chains listed next were all sequenced from one sample in a study of regulatory T cells in long-lasting Graves disease. Time point denoted: newly diagnosed GD, antithyroid drugs for less than 3 months. PBMC-derived RNA was used for the TCR library. Combining iRepertoire HTBI primers with Arm-PCR of CDR3 regions, the authors built TCR beta libraries. TCRdb called the multiplex PCR reads again in MiXCR, with one record for every CDR3 protein. The sample consists of 350,000 to 450,000 distinct CDR3 sequences, 15% of them appearing once. The same sample was also used in a study of T cells in Graves' hyperthyroidism and ophthalmopathy.

This specimen consisted of peripheral blood mononuclear cells (PBMCs), obtained at new diagnosis, from a patient treated with antithyroid drugs. The receptors stem from a woman aged 40 to 50 with Graves disease.

The chain recombines TRBV18 with TRBJ1-6, with 7 nucleotides matching TRBD1. Germline CDR1 reads KGHSH; CDR2 reads LQKENI. CDR3 size: 17 residues. With 5 bases clipped from V and 6 bases from J, the junction kept 13 bases outside the gene matches. CDR3 loop: CASSSFDREEGNSPLHF. CDR3 bases: TGTGCCAGCTCATCCTTCGACAGGGAAGAGGGTAATTCACCCCTCCACTTT.

The chain has TRBV5-6 and TRBJ2-4, with unresolved D. V was trimmed by 2 bases and J by 0 bases, leaving 15 bases between them. The CDR3 consists of 17 residues. Germline values: CDR1 SGHDT, CDR2 YYEEEE. DNA for the CDR3: TGTGCCAGCAGCTTACAAACTGGCTCGATAGCCAAAAACATTCAGTACTTC. This translates into CASSLQTGSIAKNIQYF.

Note on this clonotype: A much larger clonotype is one base distant, so this may be a read error. Likely a read error: the CDR3 ends without its conserved phenylalanine or tryptophan. This chain connects TRBV28 to TRBJ2-7, with unresolved D. The CDR3 spans 13 residues. Trimming took off 2 bases at V and 5 bases at J, with 10 bases between the two ends. Germline lookup yields CDR1 MDHEN and CDR2 SYDVKM. CDR3 protein: CASSLQLWDEQYL. CDR3 nucleotides: TGTGCCAGCAGTTTACAGTTGTGGGACGAGCAGTACCTC.

This clonotype was detected many times. The chain recombines TRBV12-3 or TRBV12-4 with TRBJ2-7; D possibly uses TRBD1 or TRBD2 (5 bases each). The CDR3 covers 13 residues. Trimming stripped 4 bases from V and 9 bases from J, with 16 bases between. The CDR3 is CASSSGAQTGQYF. The CDR3 DNA reads TGTGCCAGCAGTTCCGGGGCCCAAACGGGGCAGTACTTC.

This clonotype appeared many times. This chain links TRBV6-1 with TRBJ2-1, with D hard to call. V was trimmed by 8 bases and J by 0 bases, leaving 5 bases between them. Germline V gives CDR1 MNHNS, CDR2 SASEGT. The CDR3 loop spans 12 amino acids. This CDR3 reads CASVPSYNEQFF. The CDR3 DNA follows: TGTGCCAGCGTCCCCTCCTACAATGAGCAGTTCTTC.

This clonotype was picked up many times. The V call is TRBV11-2, the J call TRBJ2-4; possible D gene TRBD1, 6 bases. Trimming took off 6 bases at V and 0 bases at J, with 12 bases between the two ends. This CDR3 is built from 15 residues. Germline-derived CDR1 and CDR2 are SGHAT and FQNNGV. The CDR3 here is CASRRPGVAKNIQYF. In DNA, the CDR3 is TGTGCCAGCAGACGTCCAGGGGTAGCCAAAAACATTCAGTACTTC. Looking up the rest from reference TRBV11-2 and TRBJ2-4 gives the full variable domain: EAGVAQSPRYKIIEKRQSVAFWCNPISGHATLYWYQQILGQGPKLLIQFQNNGVVDDSQLPKDRFSAERLKGVDSTLKIQPAKLEDSAVYLCASRRPGVAKNIQYFGAGTRLSVL.

This clonotype appeared a few times. DNA of the CDR3: TGTGCCAGCAGTTACACTCCCCTAGCGACCCAGTCGGGCGAGCAGTACTTC. Protein product: CASSYTPLATQSGEQYF. The chain carries TRBV6-5 and TRBJ2-7; tentative D call: TRBD2 (6 bases). Per germline, CDR1 MNHEY and CDR2 SVGAGI. The CDR3 extends over 17 amino acids. V gave up 2 bases and J gave up 6 bases, with 23 bases separating them.

The chain uses TRBV20-1 and TRBJ2-3; TRBD2 aligns across 11 bases. There are 18 residues in the CDR3. CDR1 is DFQATT and CDR2 is SNEGSKA in the germline V gene (reference sequence). V was pared by 4 bases and J by 2 bases, with 14 bases of the junction left unmatched. In nucleotides, the CDR3 is TGCAGTGCTATCCCGGGACTAGCGGAGGCTCACTTCACAGATACGCAGTATTTT. It is translated as CSAIPGLAEAHFTDTQYF.

This clonotype was counted many times. The chain recombines TRBV2 with TRBJ1-1; weak D call: TRBD1 (6 bases). V gave up 5 bases and J gave up 4 bases, with 14 bases separating them. The germline CDR1 and CDR2 sequences are SNHLY and FYNNEI. The CDR3 runs 14 residues. Written as DNA, the CDR3 is TGTGCCAGCAGTCGAGCAGGGGTGGGCACTGAAGCTTTCTTT. This encodes CASSRAGVGTEAFF.

There are a few counts of this clonotype. The chain combines TRBV10-3 with TRBJ1-2; D not resolved. CDR1 ENHRY and CDR2 SYGVKD come from the germline V gene. This CDR3 has 15 residues. The V end was cut by 3 bases, the J end by 4 bases, with 15 bases between. CDR3 nucleotide sequence: TGTGCCATCAGTGATGGGTCGGGATCTGGCTATGGCTACACCTTC. Translating gives CAISDGSGSGYGYTF.

In the case of this clonotype: At one of its ends the junction is not consistent with the germline gene, which may arise from a read error. The chain joins TRBV3-1 to TRBJ2-7; the D gene could be TRBD1 or TRBD2 (5 bases each). The V gene's germline CDR1 is LGHDT and CDR2 YNNKEL (reference sequence). The CDR3 is 14 amino acids. The DNA of the CDR3 is TGTGCCAGCAGCCAGGGACGGAGCTCCTACGAGCAGTGCTTC. Protein product: CASSQGRSSYEQCF.

This clonotype showed up many times. This chain uses TRBV7-2 with TRBJ2-1; 7 bases agree with TRBD2. CDR1 is SGHTA, CDR2 FQGNSA, per germline. The ends lost 3 bases at V and 12 bases at J; junction bases unmatched: 14. This CDR3 comprises 15 residues. The CDR3 here is CASSLDSGLGVWQFF. CDR3 bases: TGTGCCAGCAGCTTGGATAGCGGGCTGGGGGTTTGGCAGTTCTTC.

This clonotype has ten or more counts. This chain links TRBV7-2 with TRBJ2-7; TRBD2 matches at 14 bases. Losses at the gene ends were 5 bases for V and 7 bases for J; bases not matched to a gene: 10. There are 16 residues in the CDR3. Germline loops: CDR1 SGHTA, CDR2 FQGNSA. As DNA, the CDR3 is TGTGCCAGCAGCCCTTCCGGGACTAGCGGGAGATTAGAGCAGTACTTC. This encodes CASSPSGTSGRLEQYF.

About this clonotype: This may be a read error: a much more frequent sequence differs by one nucleotide. Because it lacks the conserved phenylalanine or tryptophan at the end, this CDR3 is likely a read error. The J gene is TRBJ2-5, the V gene TRBV13, with 13 positions matching TRBD2. CDR3 size: 16 residues. CDR1 is PRHDT, CDR2 FYEKMQ, per germline (reference sequence). With V trimmed by 5 bases and J by 4 bases, 7 bases remained unmatched. The CDR3 coding sequence is TGTGCCAGCAGCATCCGACTAGCGGGAGGAAGAGAGACCCAGTACGTC. Amino acids: CASSIRLAGGRETQYV.

This clonotype occurred many times. V and J are TRBV12-3 or TRBV12-4 and TRBJ2-5; 7 nucleotides match TRBD1. With 6 bases clipped from V and 1 base from J, the junction kept 5 bases outside the gene matches. CDR3 length: 14 residues. CDR3 bases: TGTGCCAGCAGAGAGGGGGCAGCCCAAGAGACCCAGTACTTC. Translated: CASREGAAQETQYF.

Many counts were recorded for this clonotype. The rearrangement joins TRBV12-3 or TRBV12-4 to TRBJ1-2; no firm D call. The CDR3 has 13 amino acids. V dropped 3 bases and J dropped 3 bases, with 8 bases sitting between them. The CDR3 sequence is CASSFTPDYGYTF. CDR3 nucleotides: TGTGCCAGCAGTTTCACCCCAGACTATGGCTACACCTTC.

This clonotype was observed at least ten times. The rearrangement joins TRBV2 to TRBJ2-7; weak D call: TRBD1 (6 bases). Germline CDR1 SNHLY, CDR2 FYNNEI. V was clipped by 8 bases and J by 4 bases, with 12 bases between them. The CDR3 is 12 residues long. In nucleotides, the CDR3 is TGTGCCAGCGTCGGACAGCAGTACGAGCAGTACTTC. Amino acids: CASVGQQYEQYF.

This clonotype was seen repeatedly, ten times or more. The chain uses TRBV29-1 and TRBJ2-1; D perhaps matches TRBD2 (6 bases). CDR3 length: 15 residues. V was trimmed by 6 bases and J by 2 bases, leaving 17 bases between them. CDR1 is SQVTM and CDR2 is ANQGSEA in the germline V gene. The CDR3 protein is CSVTSEADPYNEQFF. The CDR3 nucleotides are TGCAGCGTGACTAGTGAAGCGGACCCCTACAATGAGCAGTTCTTC.

This clonotype was found a few times. This chain links TRBV11-3 with TRBJ2-7; the D is unclear. The CDR3 spans 14 residues. Germline assignment: CDR1 SGHNT and CDR2 YENEEA. Deletions cut 3 bases from V and 1 base from J, with 10 bases between. CDR3: CASSFRALSYEQYF. In DNA, the CDR3 is TGTGCCAGCAGCTTTAGGGCCTTATCCTACGAGCAGTACTTC.

The sample holds many counts of this clonotype. The chain links TRBV19 to TRBJ1-1; 10 bases are shared with TRBD1. The junction had 10 bases not matched to a gene; V was cut back by 6 bases and J by 6 bases. CDR1 is LNHDA, CDR2 SQIVND, per germline (reference sequence). The CDR3 totals 15 residues. Here the CDR3 reads CASSLRQGARAEAFF. The DNA of the CDR3 is TGTGCCAGTAGCCTCAGACAGGGGGCGCGGGCTGAAGCTTTCTTT.